This T cell receptor beta chain came from a study of shared clonotypes between healthy human individuals. TCRdb's copy holds only in-frame clones and misses some; the assay was immunoSEQ multiplex PCR. The sample contains 550,000 to 700,000 clones, 73% of which appear only once. Germline-derived CDR1 and CDR2 are MDHEN and SYDVKM. The junction had 6 bases not matched to a gene; V was cut back by 8 bases and J by 0 bases. The CDR3 sequence is 14 residues long. The receptor's source is a woman aged 25 to 45 in good health. Sequencing used memory CD4+ T cells sorted from blood. As for subset: CD45RA-negative fraction. The chain combines TRBV28 with TRBJ1-1, with 7 nucleotides matching TRBD1. This CDR3 is CASRGTDMNTEAFF. In DNA form, the CDR3 reads TGTGCCAGCCGTGGGACAGACATGAACACTGAAGCTTTCTTT.